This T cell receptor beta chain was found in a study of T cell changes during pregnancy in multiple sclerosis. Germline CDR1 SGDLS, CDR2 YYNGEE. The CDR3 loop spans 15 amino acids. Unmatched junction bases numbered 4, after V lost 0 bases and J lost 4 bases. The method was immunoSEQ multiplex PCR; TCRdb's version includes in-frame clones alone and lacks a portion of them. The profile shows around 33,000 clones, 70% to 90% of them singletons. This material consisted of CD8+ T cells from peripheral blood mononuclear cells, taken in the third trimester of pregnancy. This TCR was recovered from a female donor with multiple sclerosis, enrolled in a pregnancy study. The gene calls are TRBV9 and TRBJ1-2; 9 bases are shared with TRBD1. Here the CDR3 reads CASSVGGQGSYGYTF. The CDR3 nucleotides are TGTGCCAGCAGCGTAGGGGGACAGGGTTCCTATGGCTACACCTTC.